Below, 23 T cell receptor beta chains from the same sample are listed, as sequenced in a study of blood T cell repertoires in COVID-19. Assay used: immunoSEQ multiplex PCR; TCRdb lists only in-frame clones, some missing. The top ten clones hold approximately 2.3% of a sample with 250,000 or so clones, roughly 90% of them seen once. The sample consisted of peripheral blood. These receptors came from an older woman with COVID-19, enrolled during active disease.

CDR3 DNA sequence: TGCGCCAGCAGCCCCCCTGGACAGGGGGAGACCCAGTACTTC. Amino acid sequence: CASSPPGQGETQYF. This rearrangement joins TRBV4-1 to TRBJ2-5; 9 nucleotides agree with TRBD1. Looked up from germline, CDR1 is MGHRA and CDR2 is YSYEKL. The CDR3 totals 14 residues. Germline trimming cut 4 bases from V and 5 bases from J; bases unmatched to any gene: 5.

This rearrangement joins TRBV3-1 (or the pseudogene TRBV3-2) to TRBJ2-1; the D gene is possibly TRBD1 (5 bases). CDR3 size: 17 residues. V was cut by 2 bases and J by 2 bases, with 16 bases left in between. Per germline, CDR1 LGHDT and CDR2 YNNKEL (reference sequence). The CDR3 spells CASSQRSGFFTYNEQFF. In DNA form, the CDR3 reads TGTGCCAGCAGCCAACGATCAGGGTTTTTTACCTACAATGAGCAGTTCTTC.

Here the CDR3 DNA reads TGTGCCAGCAGCTTTAGGGGCCGGGCTTACGAGCAGTACTTC. This sequence encodes CASSFRGRAYEQYF. The rearrangement joins TRBV5-6 to TRBJ2-7; a possible D gene is TRBD1 (5 bases). This CDR3 contains 14 residues. Per the germline V gene, CDR1 is SGHDT and CDR2 is YYEEEE. V lost 2 bases to trimming and J lost 4 bases, with 13 bases between them.

The rearrangement joins TRBV7-2 to TRBJ2-1; TRBD2 matches 7 bases. The V and J ends lost 9 bases and 2 bases, in that order; junction bases with no gene match: 4. Germline CDR1 is SGHTA and CDR2 is FQGNSA. CDR3 length: 13 amino acids. The CDR3: CASGRGPYNEQFF. CDR3 sequence (DNA): TGTGCCAGTGGGAGGGGCCCCTACAATGAGCAGTTCTTC.

The J gene is TRBJ2-7, the V gene TRBV6-2 or TRBV6-3; perhaps TRBD2 as D (6 bases). Looked up from germline, CDR1 is MNHEY and CDR2 is SVGEGT. V was shortened by 0 bases and J by 4 bases, with 13 bases between the two germline ends. The CDR3 is made up of 15 amino acids. The chain's CDR3 is CASSYSRGSRYEQYF. The CDR3, as DNA: TGTGCCAGCAGTTACTCTCGGGGGTCCAGGTACGAGCAGTACTTC.

The chain has TRBV25-1 and TRBJ1-2; D might be TRBD1 (5 bases). Germline lookup yields CDR1 MGHDK and CDR2 SYGVNS. The CDR3 is 16 amino acids. V was trimmed by 6 bases and J by 6 bases, leaving 23 bases between them. The chain's CDR3 is CASRPQGGRGINGYTF. CDR3 DNA sequence: TGTGCCAGCAGACCTCAGGGCGGGAGGGGAATTAATGGCTACACCTTC.

The rearrangement joins TRBV12-3 or TRBV12-4 to TRBJ1-1, with unresolved D. V lost 6 bases and J 3 bases, leaving 5 bases between the germline ends. The length of the CDR3 is 11 residues. The CDR3 loop is CASSLYTEAFF. The CDR3 region has the DNA TGTGCCAGCAGCTTGTACACTGAAGCTTTCTTT.

The V gene is TRBV19, the J gene TRBJ2-6, with TRBD2 matching 8 bases. The trim removed 7 bases at V and 2 bases at J, leaving 4 bases unmatched. In germline, CDR1 is LNHDA, CDR2 SQIVND (reference sequence). The CDR3 is 15 amino acids. CDR3 in amino acids: CASNGRGTGANVLTF. CDR3 nucleotide sequence: TGTGCCAGTAACGGGAGGGGGACTGGGGCCAACGTCCTGACTTTC.

This chain uses TRBV7-2 with TRBJ2-3; D is perhaps TRBD2 (7 bases). The CDR3 has 17 amino acids. V shed 4 bases and J shed 0 bases, with 17 bases lying between them. The germline CDR1 and CDR2 sequences are SGHTA and FQGNSA. CDR3 sequence (DNA): TGTGCCAGCAGCTATAACCTGGGAGGGGGAAGCACAGATACGCAGTATTTT. Translated: CASSYNLGGGSTDTQYF.

The chain couples TRBV30 to TRBJ1-4; D is unclear. From germline, CDR1 is GTSNPN and CDR2 SVGIG (reference sequence). V lost 8 bases and J 0 bases, leaving 13 bases between the germline ends. CDR3 length: 14 residues. CDR3: CAGTEGTTNEKLFF. CDR3 nucleotide sequence: TGTGCCGGTACAGAGGGTACAACTAATGAAAAACTGTTTTTT.

The chain has TRBV30 and TRBJ2-7; 7 bases are a match to TRBD1. Germline-derived CDR1 and CDR2 are GTSNPN and SVGIG (reference sequence). V shed 0 bases, J shed 5 bases, and the junction held 7 bases outside the gene matches. This CDR3 has 14 amino acids. This CDR3 is CAWSVSRQGDEQYF. Here the CDR3 DNA reads TGTGCCTGGAGTGTAAGTAGGCAGGGGGACGAGCAGTACTTC.

The genes are TRBV10-3 and TRBJ2-2, with 7 bases that match TRBD1. Germline CDR1 reads ENHRY; CDR2 reads SYGVKD. Trimming at V came to 6 bases and at J to 1 base, leaving 5 bases not matched to a gene. CDR3 length equals 15 residues. The CDR3: CAIRGGSRNTGELFF. CDR3 DNA: TGTGCCATCAGAGGGGGCAGTAGGAACACCGGGGAGCTGTTTTTT.

CDR3 in DNA: TGTGCCATCAGTGACCAGTCGACCCTCCACTTT. Translated, it gives CAISDQSTLHF. This sequence joins TRBV10-3 and TRBJ1-6; the D is unclear. Germline assignment: CDR1 ENHRY and CDR2 SYGVKD. The CDR3 has 11 residues. Between the trimmed V and J ends, which lost 3 bases and 14 bases, there was a span of 8 bases.

V usage is TRBV14 and J usage is TRBJ1-1; the D gene is possibly TRBD1 (5 bases). Per germline, CDR1 SGHDN and CDR2 FVKESK. Trimming took 4 bases from V and 4 from J, leaving 10 bases between them. The CDR3 runs to 13 residues. The DNA of the CDR3 is TGTGCCAGCAGCCTTAACCAGGGCACTGAAGCTTTCTTT. It encodes CASSLNQGTEAFF.

This clone occurred once. CDR3 sequence: CASSKTAATNEKLFF. For the CDR3, the DNA is TGTGCCAGCAGCAAAACAGCCGCAACTAATGAAAAACTGTTTTTT. The V call is TRBV6-5, the J call TRBJ1-4, with D uncertain. CDR3 size: 15 residues. Trimming took 6 bases from V and 0 from J, leaving 11 bases between them. The germline CDR1 and CDR2 sequences are MNHEY and SVGAGI.

The V and J genes are TRBV19 and TRBJ1-5; D may be TRBD1 (6 bases). Trimming cost V 5 bases and J 0 bases, with 11 bases left between them. This CDR3 comprises 15 residues. The germline V gene encodes CDR1 LNHDA and CDR2 SQIVND (reference sequence). CDR3 sequence: CASSGGQTSNQPQHF. CDR3 coding DNA: TGTGCCAGTAGTGGAGGACAGACTAGCAATCAGCCCCAGCATTTT. The full variable domain, with the rest looked up from reference TRBV19 and TRBJ1-5, is DGGITQSPKYLFRKEGQNVTLSCEQNLNHDAMYWYRQDPGQGLRLIYYSQIVNDFQKGDIAEGYSVSREKKESFPLTVTSAQKNPTAFYLCASSGGQTSNQPQHFGDGTRLSIL.

This chain links TRBV2 with TRBJ2-5; TRBD1 is a possible D gene (5 bases). Per germline, CDR1 SNHLY and CDR2 FYNNEI. The CDR3 is 14 residues long. V was clipped by 7 bases and J by 1 base, with 13 bases between them. The CDR3 is CASNSRQGQETQYF. The CDR3 coding sequence is TGTGCCAGCAACAGTCGGCAGGGCCAAGAGACCCAGTACTTC.

The chain links TRBV19 to TRBJ2-3, with TRBD2 as a possible D gene (6 bases). Germline assignment: CDR1 LNHDA and CDR2 SQIVND (reference sequence). The CDR3 covers 17 residues. The V and J ends lost 2 bases and 2 bases respectively, with 17 bases between them. CDR3 amino acids: CASSIWAGDSYTDTQYF. The CDR3 nucleotides are TGTGCCAGTAGTATATGGGCTGGGGACTCTTACACAGATACGCAGTATTTT. Filled out from reference TRBV19 and TRBJ2-3, the complete variable domain reads DGGITQSPKYLFRKEGQNVTLSCEQNLNHDAMYWYRQDPGQGLRLIYYSQIVNDFQKGDIAEGYSVSREKKESFPLTVTSAQKNPTAFYLCASSIWAGDSYTDTQYFGPGTRLTVL.

This chain joins TRBV6-4 and TRBJ2-2; TRBD2 agrees at 10 bases. Germline CDR1 is MRHNA and CDR2 is SNTAGT. This CDR3 contains 15 residues. V was pared by 4 bases and J by 4 bases, with 3 bases of the junction left unmatched. The CDR3 DNA reads as TGTGCCAGCAGTGCTCTAGCGGGGGCCACCGGGGAGCTGTTTTTT. This encodes CASSALAGATGELFF.

V is TRBV28 and J is TRBJ1-5; D unresolved. The germline V and J ends were trimmed by 11 bases and 7 bases, with 15 bases remaining between them. Germline values: CDR1 MDHEN, CDR2 SYDVKM. The CDR3 consists of 12 residues. CDR3 DNA sequence: TGTGCCTGCCTGGTTCGAGGGCAGCCCCAGCATTTT. Protein sequence: CACLVRGQPQHF.

The J gene is TRBJ2-7, the V gene TRBV4-2; D is possibly TRBD2 (5 bases). The germline V gene has CDR1 LGHNA and CDR2 YNFKEQ. Between the trimmed V and J ends, which lost 0 bases and 2 bases, there was a span of 14 bases. The CDR3 runs to 16 residues. CDR3 protein: CASSQDIARLTYEQYF. The CDR3 coding sequence is TGTGCCAGCAGCCAAGATATAGCGCGGCTTACCTACGAGCAGTACTTC.

The chain links TRBV3-1 (or the pseudogene TRBV3-2) to TRBJ2-5; TRBD1 matches 8 bases. Looked up from germline, CDR1 is LGHDT and CDR2 is YNNKEL (reference sequence). Trimming took 2 bases from V and 9 from J; bases not matched to a gene: 14. The CDR3 extends over 16 amino acids. The CDR3 DNA is TGTGCCAGCAGCCAAAGAAGCGGACAGGGTGGTTTGGCCCAGTACTTC. Protein: CASSQRSGQGGLAQYF.

This chain uses TRBV20-1 with TRBJ2-1; D perhaps matches TRBD1 (5 bases). The CDR3 extends over 15 amino acids. Germline V gene data show CDR1 as DFQATT and CDR2 as SNEGSKA (reference sequence). The V gene lost 5 bases and the J gene lost 3 bases, with 17 bases spanning the gap. CDR3 sequence: CSAGDSASGYNEQFF. The CDR3 nucleotides are TGCAGTGCTGGTGACAGCGCCTCCGGCTACAATGAGCAGTTCTTC.